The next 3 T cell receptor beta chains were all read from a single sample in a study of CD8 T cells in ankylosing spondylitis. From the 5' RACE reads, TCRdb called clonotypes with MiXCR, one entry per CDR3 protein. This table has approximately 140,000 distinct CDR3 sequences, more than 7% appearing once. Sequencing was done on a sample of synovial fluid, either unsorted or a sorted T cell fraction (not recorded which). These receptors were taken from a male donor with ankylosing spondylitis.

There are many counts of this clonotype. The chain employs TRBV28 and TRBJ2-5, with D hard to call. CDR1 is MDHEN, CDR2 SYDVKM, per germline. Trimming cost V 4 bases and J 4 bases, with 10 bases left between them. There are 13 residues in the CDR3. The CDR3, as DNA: TGTGCCAGCAGTTATCCTCGGGTAGAGACCCAGTACTTC. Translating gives CASSYPRVETQYF.

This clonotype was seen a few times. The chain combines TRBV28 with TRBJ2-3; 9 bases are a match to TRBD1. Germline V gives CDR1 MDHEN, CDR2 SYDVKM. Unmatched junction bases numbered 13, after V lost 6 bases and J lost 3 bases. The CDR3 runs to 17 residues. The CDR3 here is CASRPPPGQGRTDTQYF. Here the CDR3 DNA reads TGTGCCAGCAGACCCCCCCCGGGACAGGGTCGAACAGATACGCAGTATTTT.

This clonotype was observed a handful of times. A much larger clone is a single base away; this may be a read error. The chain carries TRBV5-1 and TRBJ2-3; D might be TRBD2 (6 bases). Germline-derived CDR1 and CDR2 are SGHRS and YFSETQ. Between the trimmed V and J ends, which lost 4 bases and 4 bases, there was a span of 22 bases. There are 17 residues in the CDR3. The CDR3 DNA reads TGCGCCAGCAGCCTGACTCTAGCGTGCCGAGGGTCAGATACGCAGTATTTT. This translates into CASSLTLACRGSDTQYF.